The clone carrying this T cell receptor beta chain has at least ten counts. Its antigen is as yet unknown. Authors of the study amplified TCR beta CDR3 regions from RNA transcripts. Carried out on the TCR CDR3, a first-round RT-PCR used the HTBI primer set. TCRdb independently ran MiXCR on the multiplex PCR reads; one entry per CDR3 protein. The sample holds 600,000 or so distinct CDR3 sequences, 13% to 15% seen once. This sample is drawn from a study of T cells in Graves' hyperthyroidism and ophthalmopathy. Study results and caveats: Peripheral blood also featured most of the thyroid clonotypes expanded above 0.001.

V lost 5 bases and J lost 7, with 11 bases in between. This CDR3 region has 12 residues. Germline V gene data show CDR1 as LGHDT and CDR2 as YNNKEL (reference sequence). The TCR sequence derives from a woman between 18 and 30 years old with Graves' ophthalmopathy. The V gene is TRBV3-1, the J gene TRBJ1-1, with D possibly being TRBD1 (5 bases). Sequencing input: blood. The CDR3 sequence is CASSLDTYEAFF. CDR3 coding DNA: TGTGCCAGCAGCTTGGACACTTATGAAGCTTTCTTT.